Here is one TCR beta chain with its context. No antigen is known for it. The CDR3 covers 13 residues. Germline CDR1 reads LNHNV; CDR2 reads YYDKDF (reference sequence). The V and J ends lost 3 bases and 6 bases, in that order; junction bases with no gene match: 1. After isolation, RNA underwent reverse transcription to generate cDNA as the sequencing template. Data came from immunoSEQ multiplex PCR; TCRdb stores just in-frame clones and leaves some out. The data contain about 64,000 clones, approximately 44% of them singletons. The source of the sample is a study of CD8+ T cells in alopecia areata. Study conclusions and caveats: In lesional scalp, particularly from alopecia totalis/universalis, clonality was higher than in normal scalp.

Documented treatment: oral pan-JAK inhibitor, 5-10 mg twice daily. V is TRBV15 and J is TRBJ2-7; TRBD1 agrees at 11 bases. This TCR was recovered from a human donor with alopecia areata. The sequenced sample was CD8+ T cells sorted from blood, obtained at approximately week 36, from a patient treated with tofacitinib. This chain's CDR3 is CATSSGTGGEQYF. The DNA for the CDR3 is TGTGCCACCAGCAGCGGGACAGGGGGCGAGCAGTACTTC.